Below are 3 T cell receptor beta chains sequenced from a single sample in a study of T cells in Graves' hyperthyroidism and ophthalmopathy. It was RNA transcripts that yielded the amplified TCR beta CDR3 regions. The HTBI set primed first-round TCR CDR3 RT-PCR. Each CDR3 protein is one row after TCRdb ran MiXCR on the multiplex PCR reads. This sample has under 200,000 distinct CDR3 sequences, with roughly 9.4% found just once. Sequenced sample: blood. Receptors were obtained from a young woman with Graves' hyperthyroidism that later progressed to Graves' ophthalmopathy.

This clonotype was observed many times. This chain uses TRBV2 with TRBJ1-1; 9 nucleotides line up with TRBD1. The CDR3 sequence is 17 residues long. V shed 3 bases and J 3 bases; nucleotides not matched to a gene: 11. Per the germline V gene, CDR1 is SNHLY and CDR2 is FYNNEI. CDR3 residues: CASSDPRTGEWDTEAFF. The CDR3 DNA is TGTGCCAGCAGTGACCCGCGGACAGGGGAATGGGACACTGAAGCTTTCTTT.

This clonotype was seen ten or more times. This chain joins TRBV6-1 and TRBJ2-4, with a tentative D call TRBD2 (5 bases). Trimming removed 6 bases from V and 0 bases from J, with 15 bases in between. Germline V gene sequence: CDR1 MNHNS, CDR2 SASEGT. This CDR3 comprises 16 residues. The CDR3 coding sequence is TGTGCCAGCAGCTCAGACTACCTACTAGCCAAAAACATTCAGTACTTC. Residues: CASSSDYLLAKNIQYF.

The table lists this clonotype with many counts. The chain has TRBV3-1 and TRBJ2-7; D possibly corresponds to TRBD2 (5 bases). The germline V gene encodes CDR1 LGHDT and CDR2 YNNKEL (reference sequence). The CDR3 is made up of 13 amino acids. V lost 4 bases to trimming and J lost 3 bases, with 10 bases between them. The CDR3 sequence is CASSLSSGYEQYF. For the CDR3, the DNA is TGTGCCAGCAGCCTCTCGAGCGGCTACGAGCAGTACTTC.